Presented here are 27 T cell receptor beta chains from one specimen sequenced in a study of identical twins. Each CDR3 protein is one row after TCRdb ran MiXCR on the 5' RACE reads. The table lists a few hundred thousand distinct CDR3 sequences, roughly 7.1% of them singletons. A further study also used this sample, focusing on T cells expressing NK-cell markers.

The material sequenced was CD8+ T cells sorted from blood. Receptors were obtained from a woman aged 18-29 years in good health.

This clonotype was picked up a small number of times. The V gene is TRBV6-1, the J gene TRBJ2-4, with 8 bases aligning to TRBD1. Losses at the gene ends were 4 bases for V and 1 base for J; bases not matched to a gene: 12. The CDR3 consists of 18 residues. Germline loops: CDR1 MNHNS, CDR2 SASEGT. For the CDR3, the DNA is TGTGCCAGCAGTGCCCTCGGACAGGGTAGCGCCGCCAAAAACATTCAGTACTTC. This translates into CASSALGQGSAAKNIQYF.

V usage is TRBV7-8 and J usage is TRBJ2-5; possibly TRBD1 for D (6 bases). This CDR3 has 16 residues. Between the trimmed V and J ends, which lost 1 base and 2 bases, there was a span of 14 bases. Looked up from germline, CDR1 is SGHVS and CDR2 is FQNEAQ. The CDR3 protein is CASSLGGRGRQETQYF. CDR3 nucleotide sequence: TGTGCCAGCAGCTTAGGGGGGCGAGGAAGACAAGAGACCCAGTACTTC.

This clonotype was seen only a few times. The chain combines TRBV9 with TRBJ2-1; a weak D match, TRBD1 (6 bases). The V gene lost 4 bases and the J gene lost 5 bases, with 13 bases spanning the gap. The CDR3 loop spans 14 amino acids. Germline CDR1 is SGDLS and CDR2 is YYNGEE. CDR3 sequence: CASSPPWDNNEQFF. The CDR3 region has the DNA TGTGCCAGCAGCCCCCCCTGGGACAACAATGAGCAGTTCTTC.

There are a few counts of this clonotype. The chain employs TRBV4-3 and TRBJ2-5; D possibly uses TRBD1 or TRBD2 (6 bases each). CDR3 length: 15 residues. V shed 4 bases and J shed 5 bases, with 17 bases lying between them. Germline V gives CDR1 LGHNA, CDR2 YSLEER. The CDR3 sequence: CASSLSILGGETQYF. As DNA, the CDR3 is TGCGCCAGCAGCCTCTCCATTCTAGGGGGGGAGACCCAGTACTTC.

The table lists this clonotype with many counts. The chain links TRBV5-5 to TRBJ1-5; D possibly corresponds to TRBD1 (6 bases). The CDR3 runs to 18 residues. Trimming shortened V by 5 bases and J by 0 bases, and 21 bases separated the two germline ends. The germline CDR1 and CDR2 sequences are SGHKS and YYEKEE (reference sequence). CDR3: CASRSGTPNSGSNQPQHF. For the CDR3, the DNA is TGTGCCAGCAGGTCCGGGACACCCAACTCCGGTAGCAATCAGCCCCAGCATTTT. Full variable domain (remainder filled in from reference TRBV5-5 and TRBJ1-5): DAGVTQSPTHLIKTRGQQVTLRCSPISGHKSVSWYQQVLGQGPQFIFQYYEKEERGRGNFPDRFSARQFPNYSSELNVNALLLGDSALYLCASRSGTPNSGSNQPQHFGDGTRLSIL.

The chain carries TRBV28 and TRBJ1-5, with a possible D match to TRBD1 (5 bases). Trimming stripped 7 bases from V and 7 bases from J, with 11 bases between. The CDR3 covers 12 residues. Germline V gene data show CDR1 as MDHEN and CDR2 as SYDVKM. The CDR3 nucleotides read TGTGCCAGCAAGGGGATACGCCAGCCCCAGCATTTT. It codes for CASKGIRQPQHF.

This clonotype was seen at least ten times. This chain connects TRBV10-3 to TRBJ2-2, with D tentatively TRBD1 or TRBD2 (6 bases each). There are 16 residues in the CDR3. The germline V gene has CDR1 ENHRY and CDR2 SYGVKD. V lost 2 bases and J 4 bases, leaving 14 bases between the germline ends. In DNA, the CDR3 is TGTGCCATCAGTGAGACCGGGGGCAGTCCCACCGGGGAGCTGTTTTTT. Residues: CAISETGGSPTGELFF.

The chain has TRBV9 and TRBJ2-3, with 11 bases fitting TRBD2. The CDR3 runs 17 residues. Per the germline V gene, CDR1 is SGDLS and CDR2 is YYNGEE. V dropped 0 bases and J dropped 2; count of bases not matched to a gene: 5. The CDR3 DNA follows: TGTGCCAGCAGCGTAGCTGGACTAGCGGGTGCCACAGATACGCAGTATTTT. This encodes CASSVAGLAGATDTQYF.

This clonotype was counted many times. V and J are TRBV27 and TRBJ2-7, with 11 bases lining up with TRBD1. V trimming: 6 bases; J trimming: 3 bases; junction bases outside the gene matches: 7. Germline CDR1 and CDR2: MNHEY and SMNVEV (reference sequence). The CDR3 loop spans 15 amino acids. This CDR3 reads CASSFGTGGIYEQYF. CDR3 DNA: TGTGCCAGCAGCTTCGGGACAGGGGGTATCTACGAGCAGTACTTC.

This clonotype was counted between two and nine times. The chain employs TRBV15 and TRBJ2-5, with D perhaps matching TRBD2 (6 bases). The CDR3 has 15 residues. CDR1 LNHNV and CDR2 YYDKDF come from the germline V gene (reference sequence). Deletions cut 1 base from V and 1 base from J, with 10 bases between. The CDR3 DNA follows: TGTGCCACCAGCAGAGCGGGGGAACTCCAAGAGACCCAGTACTTC. It specifies CATSRAGELQETQYF.

This chain links TRBV27 with TRBJ1-1; 7 nucleotides line up with TRBD1. Germline CDR1 and CDR2: MNHEY and SMNVEV (reference sequence). Germline trimming cut 2 bases from V and 2 bases from J; bases unmatched to any gene: 2. The CDR3 has 14 amino acids. CDR3: CASSLQGGNTEAFF. For the CDR3, the DNA is TGTGCCAGCAGTTTACAGGGGGGCAACACTGAAGCTTTCTTT.

This clonotype came up a few times. The gene calls are TRBV20-1 and TRBJ2-5; D is perhaps TRBD2 (6 bases). The germline CDR1 and CDR2 sequences are DFQATT and SNEGSKA (reference sequence). CDR3 length: 12 amino acids. The V and J ends lost 2 bases and 12 bases respectively, with 16 bases between them. CDR3 sequence: CSARYDRDFEYF. In DNA form, the CDR3 reads TGCAGTGCTAGATACGACCGGGACTTTGAGTACTTC.

This clonotype was seen only a few times. V gene TRBV7-8 combines with J gene TRBJ2-7, with a possible D match to TRBD2 (6 bases). Germline V CDR1 and CDR2: SGHVS, FQNEAQ. V lost 5 bases to trimming and J lost 5 bases, with 16 bases between them. This CDR3 is built from 14 residues. The CDR3 reads CASSPPALANEQYF. CDR3 DNA: TGTGCCAGCAGCCCGCCGGCCCTAGCGAACGAGCAGTACTTC.

The CDR3, as DNA: TGTGCCAGCAGTGGCTACGGGGGGGCCCCAATGGATACGCAGTATTTT. Translation gives CASSGYGGAPMDTQYF. The chain links TRBV6-1 to TRBJ2-3; 8 nucleotides align to TRBD2. CDR1 and CDR2 from the germline V gene are MNHNS and SASEGT. The V and J ends lost 4 bases and 6 bases, in that order; junction bases with no gene match: 12. This CDR3 comprises 16 residues.

This clonotype came up a few times. The chain carries TRBV7-9 and TRBJ2-4; TRBD2 is a possible D gene (6 bases). V lost 4 bases, J lost 5 bases, and 15 bases lay in between. CDR1 and CDR2 from the germline V gene are SEHNR and FQNEAQ (reference sequence). The CDR3 has 15 residues. The CDR3 region has the DNA TGTGCCAGCAGCTCCGTGACTAGTGGGGAAAACATTCAGTACTTC. It yields the protein CASSSVTSGENIQYF.

This clonotype came up many times. In DNA, the CDR3 is TGCGCCAGCAGCTCGGAGGTCTCCTACGAGCAGTACTTC. Translation: CASSSEVSYEQYF. The chain joins TRBV5-1 to TRBJ2-7, with a weak D call TRBD2 (5 bases). This CDR3 spans 13 amino acids. Germline CDR1 and CDR2: SGHRS and YFSETQ. Trimming pared 3 bases from V and 0 bases from J, leaving 7 bases between.

This clonotype appeared a few times. The gene calls are TRBV29-1 and TRBJ2-2; TRBD2 agrees at 8 bases. The CDR3 runs to 14 residues. Germline V gene lookup returns CDR1 SQVTM and CDR2 ANQGSEA. With 3 bases clipped from V and 3 bases from J, the junction kept 3 bases outside the gene matches. The DNA of the CDR3 is TGCAGCGTTGATGCGGGGGGCTACACCGGGGAGCTGTTTTTT. Amino acid sequence: CSVDAGGYTGELFF.

The V call is TRBV12-3 or TRBV12-4, the J call TRBJ1-6; D unclear. This CDR3 is 11 amino acids long. V was trimmed by 1 base and J by 13 bases, leaving 5 bases between them. DNA of the CDR3: TGTGCCAGCAGTTTAGGGTTCCCCCTCCACTTT. Translated: CASSLGFPLHF.

This clonotype was detected ten times or more. This chain uses TRBV12-3 or TRBV12-4 with TRBJ1-5, with D possibly TRBD1 on 5 matching bases. The CDR3 totals 14 residues. Deletions cut 5 bases from V and 4 bases from J, with 12 bases between. This CDR3 reads CASSAGTGNQPQHF. The CDR3, as DNA: TGTGCCAGCAGTGCCGGGACGGGGAATCAGCCCCAGCATTTT.

This clonotype has only a few counts. This chain uses TRBV7-2 with TRBJ1-5, with D unresolved. Germline CDR1 SGHTA, CDR2 FQGNSA. The ends were cut back, 3 bases at V and 6 bases at J, with 9 bases in the middle. CDR3 length: 13 amino acids. This CDR3 is CASSFGSLQPQHF. CDR3 DNA: TGTGCCAGCAGCTTCGGCAGTCTTCAGCCCCAGCATTTT.

This clonotype turned up a few times. The CDR3 DNA follows: TGTGCCAGCAGCTTTTACAGGGGGCGGAACACTGAAGCTTTCTTT. Its protein is CASSFYRGRNTEAFF. The chain uses TRBV11-2 and TRBJ1-1, with TRBD1 matching over 9 bases. The trim removed 3 bases at V and 1 base at J, leaving 3 bases unmatched. The germline CDR1 and CDR2 sequences are SGHAT and FQNNGV. The CDR3 is made up of 15 amino acids.

With regard to this clonotype: Relative to the germline gene, one junction end is altered; a read error may explain this. The chain uses TRBV25-1 and TRBJ2-5, with 10 bases that match TRBD1. CDR1 and CDR2 (germline): MGHDK, SYGVNS. The length of the CDR3 is 17 residues. The CDR3 DNA sequence: TGTGCCAGAAGTGATGACGGGACAGGGGTAAACCAAGAGACCCAGTACTTC. Its protein is CARSDDGTGVNQETQYF.

The table lists this clonotype with a few counts. This chain links TRBV7-9 with TRBJ2-3, with D possibly called TRBD1 or TRBD2 (5 bases each). CDR1 SEHNR and CDR2 FQNEAQ come from the germline V gene (reference sequence). This CDR3 region has 15 residues. Trimming took off 3 bases at V and 4 bases at J, with 14 bases between the two ends. CDR3 bases: TGTGCCAGCAGCTTCTCGGGACGGTTGGCAGATACGCAGTATTTT. Translation: CASSFSGRLADTQYF.

The V gene is TRBV3-1, the J gene TRBJ2-1, with 8 bases fitting TRBD2. V was clipped by 1 base and J by 6 bases; unmatched bases: 5. Looked up from germline, CDR1 is LGHDT and CDR2 is YNNKEL (reference sequence). The CDR3 is 15 residues long. As DNA, the CDR3 is TGTGCCAGCAGCCAAGTGGTCGGGGGGGCCAATGAGCAGTTCTTC. This encodes CASSQVVGGANEQFF.

This clonotype occurred a few times. The DNA for the CDR3 is TGTGCCAGCACCCATACTAGCGCTTACTTTAATGAGCAGTTCTTC. Protein product: CASTHTSAYFNEQFF. The genes are TRBV12-3 or TRBV12-4 and TRBJ2-1; 7 positions match TRBD2. J was trimmed by 7 bases and V by 7 bases; bases with no gene match: 13. This CDR3 contains 15 residues.

The chain uses TRBV27 and TRBJ2-7, with D hard to call. Trimming cost V 5 bases and J 4 bases, with 12 bases left between them. Per germline, CDR1 MNHEY and CDR2 SMNVEV (reference sequence). The length of the CDR3 is 13 residues. The CDR3 spells CASSPAWRYEQYF. The CDR3 DNA reads as TGTGCCAGCAGTCCCGCTTGGAGATACGAGCAGTACTTC.

The chain carries TRBV20-1 and TRBJ1-5; TRBD1 matches at 10 bases. The ends lost 0 bases at V and 4 bases at J; junction bases unmatched: 6. The CDR3 is made up of 16 amino acids. Per germline, CDR1 DFQATT and CDR2 SNEGSKA (reference sequence). In DNA, the CDR3 is TGCAGTGCTAGAGACCTAGGACAGGGGGAAAATCAGCCCCAGCATTTT. Encoded protein: CSARDLGQGENQPQHF.